Listed below are T cell receptor beta chains from one sample, sequenced in a study of cytomegalovirus exposure and HLA in healthy donors. Produced via immunoSEQ multiplex PCR; TCRdb's table is partial and in-frame only. The data contain about 190,000 clones, under 85% of them singletons. Sequenced input: PBMCs. All receptors derive from a young woman in good health and CMV-seronegative. Each CDR3 is given with its conserved first and last residue. Fields, in order: V gene, clone size, J gene, D gene, CDR3 DNA, CDR3 protein. The D gene is left open where the match is weak. Not all rows give a size; the values are once, few, many and, for expanded clones, a class.

TRBV27	.	TRBJ1-4	.	TGTGCCAGCAGTCCCCGGACAAATACTAATGAAAAACTGTTTTTT	CASSPRTNTNEKLFF
TRBV7-9	.	TRBJ2-2	.	TGTGCCAGCAGCCTCACCGGGGAGCTGTTTTTT	CASSLTGELFF
TRBV4-3	few	TRBJ1-1	.	TGCGCCAGCAGCCAAGACAGAGGCCAAACTGAAGCTTTCTTT	CASSQDRGQTEAFF
TRBV19	.	TRBJ1-5	TRBD1	TGTGCCAGTAGTAATGGACAGGGTCATCAGCCCCAGCATTTT	CASSNGQGHQPQHF
TRBV5-1	.	TRBJ1-1	TRBD1	TGCGCCAGCAGCTTGTCGGGACAGAAGAACACTGAAGCTTTCTTT	CASSLSGQKNTEAFF
TRBV19	.	TRBJ1-2	.	TGTGCCAGTAGTGCCCGCGCCAGGGGCTATGGCTACACCTTC	CASSARARGYGYTF
TRBV2	.	TRBJ1-1	TRBD1	TGTGCCAGCAAGGGCCGGGGACAGGTCACTGAAGCTTTCTTT	CASKGRGQVTEAFF
TRBV4-3	few	TRBJ2-1	TRBD1	TGCGCCAGCAGCCAAGAAGGGACAGGGGGCTACAATGAGCAGTTCTTC	CASSQEGTGGYNEQFF
TRBV6-4	.	TRBJ1-1	TRBD1	TGTGCCAGCAGCTCCGGACAGGGGGCGAACACTGAAGCTTTCTTT	CASSSGQGANTEAFF
TRBV7-8	.	TRBJ2-2	TRBD1	TGTGCCAGCAGCTTTCTCGACAGGGGGTTTAACACCGGGGAGCTGTTTTTT	CASSFLDRGFNTGELFF
TRBV28	.	TRBJ2-5	.	TGTGCCAGCAGCGGATCACAGGAGGGAGAGACCCAGTACTTC	CASSGSQEGETQYF
TRBV4-2	.	TRBJ1-1	.	TGTGCCAGCAGCCAAGCCTACAGGCTTGAAGCTTTCTTT	CASSQAYRLEAFF
TRBV5-1	.	TRBJ1-1	TRBD1	TGCGCCAGCAGCTCTCCGACAGGGGCCCGCGAGAACACTGAAGCTTTCTTT	CASSSPTGARENTEAFF
TRBV5-1	.	TRBJ2-2	.	TGCGCCAGCAGTCCATGGACAGCTAACACCGGGGAGCTGTTTTTT	CASSPWTANTGELFF
TRBV11-2	.	TRBJ2-2	TRBD2	TGTGCCAGCAGCCCCCTTCTTGGGCGGGAGGGCCCTGGGGAGCTGTTTTTT	CASSPLLGREGPGELFF
TRBV7-9	.	TRBJ1-2	.	TGTGCCAGCAGCTTAGCAGGAGCAGGGTCCTATGGCTACACCTTC	CASSLAGAGSYGYTF
TRBV7-8	.	TRBJ1-1	.	TGTGCCAGCAGCTTTGGAGTCTCTAACACTGAAGCTTTCTTT	CASSFGVSNTEAFF
TRBV28	.	TRBJ2-3	.	TGTGCCAGCAGTTTATCCCAAACAGATACGCAGTATTTT	CASSLSQTDTQYF
TRBV7-9	.	TRBJ2-5	.	TGTGCCAGCAGCTTAGCGACGCCGGGGGTGGAGACCCAGTACTTC	CASSLATPGVETQYF
TRBV15	.	TRBJ2-7	.	TGTGCCACCAGCAGGGCACAGGGCTACGAGCAGTACTTC	CATSRAQGYEQYF
TRBV7-9	.	TRBJ2-1	.	TGTGCCAGCAGCTTAGTTCGGTTAGCAACGTCCTACAATGAGCAGTTCTTC	CASSLVRLATSYNEQFF
TRBV5-1	.	TRBJ1-1	.	TGCGCCAGCAGCCCTGAAGGGAGGGGGGCCAATGAAGCTTTCTTT	CASSPEGRGANEAFF
TRBV29-1	.	TRBJ2-5	.	TGCAGCGGAAGACTCTGGGAAGAGACCCAGTACTTC	CSGRLWEETQYF
TRBV4-1	.	TRBJ2-4	.	TGCGCCAGCAGCCAAGAGCAGGGCCTAGCCAAAAACATTCAGTACTTC	CASSQEQGLAKNIQYF
TRBV27	.	TRBJ2-7	.	TGTGCCAGCAGTTACACCGGGAGTTCTTACGAGCAGTACTTC	CASSYTGSSYEQYF
TRBV28	few	TRBJ2-1	.	TGTGCCAGCAGTTCAGGAATGAGCTCCTACAATGAGCAGTTCTTC	CASSSGMSSYNEQFF
TRBV19	.	TRBJ1-5	.	TGTGCCAGTAGCCCGACAAGGCTTAGCAATCAGCCCCAGCATTTT	CASSPTRLSNQPQHF
TRBV29-1	.	TRBJ1-4	.	TGCAGCGCCTTCACTGCAACTAATGAAAAACTGTTTTTT	CSAFTATNEKLFF
TRBV28	few	TRBJ1-6	TRBD1	TGTGCCAGCAGCCAAGACAGGGCCTACACCCTCCACTTT	CASSQDRAYTLHF
TRBV19	few	TRBJ1-2	.	TGTGCCAGTAGTATAGATCTAGCGCTAAACAACTATGGCTACACCTTC	CASSIDLALNNYGYTF
TRBV5-1	few	TRBJ1-2	TRBD1	TGCGCCAGCAGCGTAGCAGGGGGCGACTATGGCTACACCTTC	CASSVAGGDYGYTF
TRBV28	.	TRBJ2-7	.	TGTGCCAGCAGATTGAACAGGGTAACCTACGAGCAGTACTTC	CASRLNRVTYEQYF
TRBV7-2	few	TRBJ2-3	TRBD1	TGTGCCAGCAGCTTAGCCCAGGGGGTGGGCGGTACGCAGTATTTT	CASSLAQGVGGTQYF
TRBV15	.	TRBJ1-5	TRBD1	TGTGCCACCAGCTGGAGGACAGGGGGTTCTTGGCAGCCCCAGCATTTT	CATSWRTGGSWQPQHF